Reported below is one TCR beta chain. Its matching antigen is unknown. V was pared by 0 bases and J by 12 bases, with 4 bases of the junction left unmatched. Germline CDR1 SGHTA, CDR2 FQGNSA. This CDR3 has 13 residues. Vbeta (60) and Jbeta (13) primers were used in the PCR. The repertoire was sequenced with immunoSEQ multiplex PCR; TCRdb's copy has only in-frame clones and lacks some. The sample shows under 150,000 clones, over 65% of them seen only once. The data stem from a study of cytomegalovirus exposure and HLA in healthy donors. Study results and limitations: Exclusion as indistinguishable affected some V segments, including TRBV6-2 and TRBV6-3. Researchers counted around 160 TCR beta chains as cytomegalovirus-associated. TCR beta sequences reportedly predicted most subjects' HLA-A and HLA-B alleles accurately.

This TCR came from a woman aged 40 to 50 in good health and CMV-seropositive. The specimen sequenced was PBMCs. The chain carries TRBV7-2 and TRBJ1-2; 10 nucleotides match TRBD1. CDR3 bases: TGTGCCAGCAGCTTAGCCAGACAGGGGGCGCACACCTTC. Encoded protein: CASSLARQGAHTF.